This T cell receptor beta chain is from a study of blood T cell repertoires in COVID-19. About the study: Samples came from the United States, Italy and Spain, spanning acute and convalescent COVID-19. The analysed material was cDNA or gDNA that came from T cells, B-cell-depleted T cells, or PBMCs.

Trimming took 3 bases from V and 5 from J, leaving 14 bases between them. The germline gives CDR1 SGHVS, CDR2 FNYEAQ. This CDR3 spans 14 amino acids. Original data processing: Amplification with reference gene primers provided the estimates of nucleated cell counts. Method: immunoSEQ multiplex PCR; TCRdb's copy keeps in-frame clones and lacks some. That table furnishes V, J and clone size, whereas the DNA furnished D and trimming. The sample holds a few hundred thousand clones; roughly 90% are singletons and the top ten take roughly 1.2%. The genes are TRBV7-6 and TRBJ2-7, with D maybe TRBD1 (5 bases). The sample comprised peripheral blood. The source is a man between 35 and 55 years old with acute or convalescent COVID-19. CDR3 in amino acids: CASSLWGSLNEQYF. The DNA for the CDR3 is TGTGCCAGCAGCTTGTGGGGCAGCCTAAACGAGCAGTACTTC. The full variable domain, rest sourced from reference TRBV7-6 and TRBJ2-7, is GAGVSQSPRYKVTKRGQDVALRCDPISGHVSLYWYRQALGQGPEFLTYFNYEAQQDKSGLPNDRFSAERPEGSISTLTIQRTEQRDSAMYRCASSLWGSLNEQYFGPGTRLTVT.